This TCR beta chain was sequenced for a study of cytomegalovirus exposure and HLA in healthy donors. The V end was cut by 2 bases, the J end by 8 bases, with 9 bases between. Germline V gene data show CDR1 as SGHVS and CDR2 as FQNEAQ. The CDR3 runs to 13 residues. The PCR made use of 60 Vbeta and 13 Jbeta primers. The assay was immunoSEQ multiplex PCR, and TCRdb's table has in-frame clones only and misses some. Of 180,000 or so clones in the sample, roughly four fifths were seen once. Of note for this clone: The target antigen is unknown.

The study, taken as a whole, reports: Specificity of a few CMV-associated chains for CMV antigens was verified in vitro. A later analysis linked a missense DCLRE1C variant to TCR beta V- and J-gene trimming.

Among the donors, all were healthy bone marrow donors. This chain links TRBV7-8 with TRBJ2-2, with D perhaps TRBD2 (5 bases). This clonotype was obtained from a woman aged 18-30 years in good health and CMV-seropositive. The sample consisted of PBMCs. CDR3 in DNA: TGTGCCAGCAGCTTACTCCGGGAAGGGGAGCTGTTTTTT. It codes for CASSLLREGELFF.